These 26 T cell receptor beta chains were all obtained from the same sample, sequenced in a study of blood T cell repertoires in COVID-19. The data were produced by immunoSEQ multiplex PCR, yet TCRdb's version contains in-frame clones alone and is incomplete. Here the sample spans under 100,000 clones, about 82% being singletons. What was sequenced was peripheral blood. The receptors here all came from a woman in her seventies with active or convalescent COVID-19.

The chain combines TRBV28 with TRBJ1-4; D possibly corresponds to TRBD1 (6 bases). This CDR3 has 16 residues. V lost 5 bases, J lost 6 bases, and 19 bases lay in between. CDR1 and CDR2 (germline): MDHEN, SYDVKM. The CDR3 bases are TGTGCCAGCAGTATCCCAAATACAGGGAGGGATGAAAAACTGTTTTTT. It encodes CASSIPNTGRDEKLFF.

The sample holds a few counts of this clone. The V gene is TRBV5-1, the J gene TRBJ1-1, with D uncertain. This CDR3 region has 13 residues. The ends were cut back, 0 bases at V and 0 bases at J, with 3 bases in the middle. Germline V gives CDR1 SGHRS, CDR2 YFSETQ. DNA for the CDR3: TGCGCCAGCAGCTTGGATATGAACACTGAAGCTTTCTTT. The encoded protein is CASSLDMNTEAFF.

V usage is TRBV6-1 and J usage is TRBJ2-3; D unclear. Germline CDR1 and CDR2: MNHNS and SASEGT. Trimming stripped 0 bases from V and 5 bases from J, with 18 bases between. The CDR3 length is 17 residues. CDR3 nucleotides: TGTGCCAGCAGTGAAGCGCTTCCTGGTTCCGGCGGAGATACGCAGTATTTT. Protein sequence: CASSEALPGSGGDTQYF.

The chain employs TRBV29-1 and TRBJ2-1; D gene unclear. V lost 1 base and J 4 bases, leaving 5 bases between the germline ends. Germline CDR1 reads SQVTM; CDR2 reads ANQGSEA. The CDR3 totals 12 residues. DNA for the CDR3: TGCAGCGTTGAAGCGGGTTACAATGAGCAGTTCTTC. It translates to CSVEAGYNEQFF.

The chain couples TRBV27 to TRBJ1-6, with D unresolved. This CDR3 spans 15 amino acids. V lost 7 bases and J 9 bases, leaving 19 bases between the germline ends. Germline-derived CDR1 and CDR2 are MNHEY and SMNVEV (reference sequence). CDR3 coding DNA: TGTGCCAGCACCCTAGATCCGATGCGGGGTTCACCCCTCCACTTT. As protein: CASTLDPMRGSPLHF.

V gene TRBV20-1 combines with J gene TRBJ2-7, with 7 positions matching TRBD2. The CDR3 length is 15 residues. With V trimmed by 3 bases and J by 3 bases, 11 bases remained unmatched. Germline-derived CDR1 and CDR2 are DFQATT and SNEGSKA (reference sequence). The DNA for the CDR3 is TGCAGTGCTAGTCCCGGGACGGGGGGTCTCTACGAGCAGTACTTC. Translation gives CSASPGTGGLYEQYF.

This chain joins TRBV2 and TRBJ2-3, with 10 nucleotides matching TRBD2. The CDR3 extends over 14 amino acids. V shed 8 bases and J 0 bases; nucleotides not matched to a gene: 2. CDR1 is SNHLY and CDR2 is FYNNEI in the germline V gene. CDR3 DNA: TGTGCCAGCGGACTAGCGGTGAGCACAGATACGCAGTATTTT. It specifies CASGLAVSTDTQYF.

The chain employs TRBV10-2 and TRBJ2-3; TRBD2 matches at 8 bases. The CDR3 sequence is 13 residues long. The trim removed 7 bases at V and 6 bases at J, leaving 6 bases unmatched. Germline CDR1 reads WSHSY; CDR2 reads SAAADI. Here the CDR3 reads CASTLAGGDTQYF. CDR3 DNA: TGCGCCAGCACCCTAGCGGGTGGCGATACGCAGTATTTT.

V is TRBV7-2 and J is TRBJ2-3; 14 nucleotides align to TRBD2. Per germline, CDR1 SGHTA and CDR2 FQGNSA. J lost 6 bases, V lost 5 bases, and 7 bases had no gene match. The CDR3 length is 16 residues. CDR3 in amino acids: CASSTGTSGGADTQYF. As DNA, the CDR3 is TGTGCCAGCAGCACAGGGACTAGCGGGGGCGCTGATACGCAGTATTTT.

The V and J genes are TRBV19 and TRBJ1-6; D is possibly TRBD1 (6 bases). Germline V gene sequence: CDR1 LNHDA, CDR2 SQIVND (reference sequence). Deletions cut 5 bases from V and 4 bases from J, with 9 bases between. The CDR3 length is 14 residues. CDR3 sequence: CASSEQGYNSPLHF. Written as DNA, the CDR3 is TGTGCCAGTAGTGAACAGGGTTATAATTCACCCCTCCACTTT. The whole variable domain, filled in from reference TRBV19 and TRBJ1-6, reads DGGITQSPKYLFRKEGQNVTLSCEQNLNHDAMYWYRQDPGQGLRLIYYSQIVNDFQKGDIAEGYSVSREKKESFPLTVTSAQKNPTAFYLCASSEQGYNSPLHFGNGTRLTVT.

The CDR3 loop is CSVTDRKQETQYF. The CDR3 bases are TGCAGCGTGACTGACAGAAAACAAGAGACCCAGTACTTC. The chain links TRBV29-1 to TRBJ2-5; TRBD1 might be the D (5 bases). The CDR3 has 13 residues. Trimming cost V 6 bases and J 2 bases, with 13 bases left between them. The germline V gene has CDR1 SQVTM and CDR2 ANQGSEA.

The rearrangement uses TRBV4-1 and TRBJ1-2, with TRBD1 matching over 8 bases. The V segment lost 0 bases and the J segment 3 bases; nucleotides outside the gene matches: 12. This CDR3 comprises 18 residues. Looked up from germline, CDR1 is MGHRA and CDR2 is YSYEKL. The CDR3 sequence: CASSQDRQGANSDYGYTF. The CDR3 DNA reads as TGCGCCAGCAGCCAAGATCGGCAGGGGGCGAATTCTGACTATGGCTACACCTTC.

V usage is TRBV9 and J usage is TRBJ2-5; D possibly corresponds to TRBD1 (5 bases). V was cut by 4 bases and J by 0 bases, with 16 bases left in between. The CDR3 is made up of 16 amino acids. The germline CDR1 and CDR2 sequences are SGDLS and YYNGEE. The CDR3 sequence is CASSPSIGQYQETQYF. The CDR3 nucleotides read TGTGCCAGCAGCCCGAGTATAGGACAATACCAAGAGACCCAGTACTTC.

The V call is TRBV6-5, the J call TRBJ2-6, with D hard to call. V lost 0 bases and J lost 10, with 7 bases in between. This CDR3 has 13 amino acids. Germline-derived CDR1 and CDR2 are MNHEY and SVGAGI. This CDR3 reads CASSYSGLNVLTF. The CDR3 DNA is TGTGCCAGCAGTTACTCCGGGTTAAACGTCCTGACTTTC.

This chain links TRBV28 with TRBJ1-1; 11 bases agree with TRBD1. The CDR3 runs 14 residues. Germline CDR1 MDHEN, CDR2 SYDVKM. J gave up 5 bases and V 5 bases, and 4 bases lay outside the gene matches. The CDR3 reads CASSTDRGQTEAFF. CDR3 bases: TGTGCCAGCAGTACGGACAGGGGGCAAACTGAAGCTTTCTTT. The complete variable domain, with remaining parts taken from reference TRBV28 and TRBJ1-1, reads DVKVTQSSRYLVKRTGEKVFLECVQDMDHENMFWYRQDPGLGLRLIYFSYDVKMKEKGDIPEGYSVSREKKERFSLILESASTNQTSMYLCASSTDRGQTEAFFGQGTRLTVV.

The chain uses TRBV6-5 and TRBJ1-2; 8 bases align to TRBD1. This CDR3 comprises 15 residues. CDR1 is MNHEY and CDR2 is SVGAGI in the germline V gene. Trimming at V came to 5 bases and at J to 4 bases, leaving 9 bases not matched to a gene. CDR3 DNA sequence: TGTGCCAGCAGTAGGGAACGACAGGGGAGCTATGGCTACACCTTC. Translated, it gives CASSRERQGSYGYTF.

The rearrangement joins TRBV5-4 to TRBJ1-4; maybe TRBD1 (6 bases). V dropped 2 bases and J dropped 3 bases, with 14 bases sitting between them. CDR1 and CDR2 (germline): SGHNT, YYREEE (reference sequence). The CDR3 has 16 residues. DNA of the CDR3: TGTGCCAGCAGCTTATCCAGGGGCGCGGCTAATGAAAAACTGTTTTTT. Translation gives CASSLSRGAANEKLFF. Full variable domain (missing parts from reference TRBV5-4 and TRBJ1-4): ETGVTQSPTHLIKTRGQQVTLRCSSQSGHNTVSWYQQALGQGPQFIFQYYREEENGRGNFPPRFSGLQFPNYSSELNVNALELDDSALYLCASSLSRGAANEKLFFGSGTQLSVL.

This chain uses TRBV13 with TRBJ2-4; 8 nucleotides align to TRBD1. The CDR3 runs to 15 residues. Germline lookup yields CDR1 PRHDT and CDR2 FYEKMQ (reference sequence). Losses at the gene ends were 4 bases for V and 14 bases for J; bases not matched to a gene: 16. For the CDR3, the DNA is TGTGCCAGCAGCTCTACCGAGTGGACAGGGAGCTACAAGTACTTC. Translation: CASSSTEWTGSYKYF.

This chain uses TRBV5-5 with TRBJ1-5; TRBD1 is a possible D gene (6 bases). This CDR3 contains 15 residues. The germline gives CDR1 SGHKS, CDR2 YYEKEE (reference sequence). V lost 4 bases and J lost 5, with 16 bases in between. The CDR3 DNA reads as TGTGCCAGCAGCCCACGATATGGGGGCTATCAGCCCCAGCATTTT. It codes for CASSPRYGGYQPQHF.

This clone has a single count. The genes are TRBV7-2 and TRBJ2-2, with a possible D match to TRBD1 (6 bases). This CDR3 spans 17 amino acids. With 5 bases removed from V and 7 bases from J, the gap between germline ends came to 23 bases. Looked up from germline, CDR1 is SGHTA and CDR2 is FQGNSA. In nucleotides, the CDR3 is TGTGCCAGCAGCCTCCTCGACAGGATTAGAACGGGCGGGGAGCTGTTTTTT. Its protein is CASSLLDRIRTGGELFF.

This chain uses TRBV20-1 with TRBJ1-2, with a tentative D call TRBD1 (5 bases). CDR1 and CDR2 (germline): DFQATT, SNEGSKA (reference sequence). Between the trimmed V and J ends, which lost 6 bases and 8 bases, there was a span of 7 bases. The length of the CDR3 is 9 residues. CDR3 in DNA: TGCAGTGCCGCAGGGGGCTACACCTTC. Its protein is CSAAGGYTF.

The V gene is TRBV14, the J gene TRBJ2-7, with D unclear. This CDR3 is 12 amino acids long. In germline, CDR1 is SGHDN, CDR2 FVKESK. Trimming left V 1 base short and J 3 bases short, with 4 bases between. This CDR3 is CASSQVYYEQYF. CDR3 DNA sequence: TGTGCCAGCAGCCAAGTGTACTACGAGCAGTACTTC.

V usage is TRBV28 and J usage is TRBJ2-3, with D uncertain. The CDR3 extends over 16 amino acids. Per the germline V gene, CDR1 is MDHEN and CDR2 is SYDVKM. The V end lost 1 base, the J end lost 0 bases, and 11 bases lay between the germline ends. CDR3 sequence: CASSLFQGASTDTQYF. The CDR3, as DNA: TGTGCCAGCAGTTTATTCCAAGGAGCGAGCACAGATACGCAGTATTTT.

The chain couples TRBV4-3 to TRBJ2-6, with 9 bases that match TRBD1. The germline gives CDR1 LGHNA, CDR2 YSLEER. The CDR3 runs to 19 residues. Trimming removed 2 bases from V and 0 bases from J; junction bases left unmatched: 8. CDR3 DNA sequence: TGCGCCAGCAGCCAAATTGGACAGGGGTTGGGCTCTGGGGCCAACGTCCTGACTTTC. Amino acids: CASSQIGQGLGSGANVLTF.

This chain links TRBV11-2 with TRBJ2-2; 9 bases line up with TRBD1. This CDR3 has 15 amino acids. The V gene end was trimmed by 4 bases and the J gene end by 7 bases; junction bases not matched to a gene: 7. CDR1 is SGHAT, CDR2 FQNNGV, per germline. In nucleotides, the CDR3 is TGTGCCAGCAGCTCTTACAGGGGGCGGCACGGGGAGCTGTTTTTT. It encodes CASSSYRGRHGELFF.

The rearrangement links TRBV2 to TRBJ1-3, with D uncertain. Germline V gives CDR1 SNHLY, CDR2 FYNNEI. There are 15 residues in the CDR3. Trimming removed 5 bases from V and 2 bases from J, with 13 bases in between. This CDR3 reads CASSWTGDPGNTIYF. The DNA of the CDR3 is TGTGCCAGCAGTTGGACGGGAGACCCTGGAAACACCATATATTTT.